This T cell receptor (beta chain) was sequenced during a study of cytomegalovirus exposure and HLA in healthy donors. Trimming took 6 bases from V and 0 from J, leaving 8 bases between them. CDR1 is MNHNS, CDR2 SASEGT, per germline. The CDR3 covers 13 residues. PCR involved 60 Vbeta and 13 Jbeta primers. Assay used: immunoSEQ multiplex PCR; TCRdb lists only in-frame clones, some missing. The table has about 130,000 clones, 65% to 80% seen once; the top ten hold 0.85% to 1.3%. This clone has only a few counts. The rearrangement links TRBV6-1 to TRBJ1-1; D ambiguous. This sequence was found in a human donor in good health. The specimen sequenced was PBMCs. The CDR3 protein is CASRADMNTEAFF. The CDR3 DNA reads TGTGCCAGCAGAGCAGACATGAACACTGAAGCTTTCTTT.